A selection of T cell receptor beta chains follows, all from one sample in a study of early T cells in non-severe SARS-CoV-2 infection. TCRdb re-called the 5' RACE reads through MiXCR, storing one row per CDR3 protein. In the table there are tens of thousands of distinct CDR3 sequences, 10% of which are singletons. The sequenced sample was whole blood, obtained at baseline. These receptors all stem from an adult who was a healthcare worker with PCR-confirmed SARS-CoV-2 infection or an uninfected control (not recorded which). CDR3s include the opening cysteine and the closing phenylalanine or tryptophan. The D gene is left open where the match is weak. Size values are once, few and many counts, or a class for expanded clones, and some rows have none.

TRBV18	many	TRBD1	17	TRBJ1-1	CASSFSTGAMVNAEAFF	TGTGCCAGCTCATTTTCGACAGGGGCGATGGTCAACGCTGAAGCTTTCTTT
TRBV15	few	-	13	TRBJ1-1	CATGGQMNTEAFF	TGTGCCACCGGAGGACAGATGAACACTGAAGCTTTCTTT
TRBV30	-	TRBD2	14	TRBJ2-7	CARGGSPGAYEQYF	TGTGCCCGGGGGGGCAGCCCGGGGGCCTACGAGCAGTACTTC
TRBV10-3	-	TRBD1	14	TRBJ2-2	CAIRGTVNTGELFF	TGTGCCATCAGAGGGACAGTGAACACCGGGGAGCTGTTTTTT
TRBV18	few	-	12	TRBJ2-5	CASSPGGETQYF	TGTGCCAGCTCACCCGGCGGGGAGACCCAGTACTTC
TRBV7-9	many	-	12	TRBJ1-1	CASSSTDTEAFF	TGTGCCAGCAGCTCGACAGACACTGAAGCTTTCTTT
TRBV18	few	-	12	TRBJ2-7	CASSPMGYEQYF	TGTGCCAGCTCACCCATGGGGTACGAGCAGTACTTC
TRBV12-3/TRBV12-4	few	-	15	TRBJ1-4	CASSLGQIYNEKLFF	TGTGCCAGCAGTCTCGGACAGATTTATAATGAAAAACTGTTTTTT
TRBV7-6	few	TRBD2	18	TRBJ2-7	CASSLGGGADRLSYEQYF	TGTGCCAGCAGCTTAGGCGGGGGGGCTGACAGACTCTCCTACGAGCAGTACTTC
TRBV3-1	-	TRBD1	16	TRBJ1-4	CASKGTGGATNEKLFF	TGTGCCAGCAAGGGGACAGGGGGCGCAACTAATGAAAAACTGTTTTTT
TRBV5-1	-	-	17	TRBJ1-3	CASSLEAGDFSGNTIYF	TGCGCCAGCAGCTTGGAAGCAGGGGATTTTTCTGGAAACACCATATATTTT
TRBV5-1	-	TRBD1	11	TRBJ2-7	CASSPGTGRSF	TGCGCCAGCAGCCCCGGGACAGGGAGATCATTC
TRBV18	few	-	13	TRBJ1-1	CASSPERDTEAFF	TGTGCCAGCTCACCAGAGAGGGACACTGAAGCTTTCTTT
TRBV7-2	once	-	14	TRBJ2-5	CASSSARHQETQYF	TGTGCCAGCAGCTCCGCCCGACACCAAGAGACCCAGTACTTC
TRBV11-2	-	-	12	TRBJ2-5	CASSLTRETQYF	TGTGCCAGCAGCTTAACCAGAGAGACCCAGTACTTC
TRBV6-5	few	-	14	TRBJ1-2	CASTPGGEDYGYTF	TGTGCCAGCACCCCGGGAGGTGAGGACTATGGCTACACCTTC
TRBV20-1	many	TRBD2	11	TRBJ2-5	CSAPSGETQYF	TGCAGTGCTCCTAGCGGGGAGACCCAGTACTTC
TRBV7-9	few	TRBD1	13	TRBJ2-7	CASGPDRTYEQYF	TGTGCCAGCGGTCCGGACAGGACCTACGAGCAGTACTTC
TRBV5-6	many	TRBD2	19	TRBJ2-1	CASSPPGLAGAAADNEQFF	TGTGCCAGCAGCCCTCCGGGACTAGCGGGGGCCGCAGCCGACAATGAGCAGTTCTTC
TRBV30	few	-	15	TRBJ2-7	CAGRRVRVGAPEQYF	TGTGCCGGAAGAAGGGTAAGGGTGGGGGCTCCTGAGCAGTACTTC
TRBV7-9	many	TRBD2	17	TRBJ2-3	CASSSGTSGGASDTQYF	TGTGCCAGCAGCTCCGGGACTAGCGGGGGGGCCTCAGATACGCAGTATTTT
TRBV24-1	-	TRBD1	14	TRBJ2-3	CATSEGTATDTQYF	TGTGCCACCAGTGAAGGGACAGCCACAGATACGCAGTATTTT
TRBV7-6	-	TRBD2	15	TRBJ2-3	CASSTSVLITDTQYF	TGTGCCAGCAGCACTAGCGTTCTTATCACAGATACGCAGTATTTT
TRBV14	-	-	14	TRBJ1-1	CASSHRVVNTEAFF	TGTGCCAGCAGCCACAGGGTCGTCAACACTGAAGCTTTCTTT
TRBV12-3/TRBV12-4	-	TRBD2	16	TRBJ2-1	CASSRVRLAGDNEQFF	TGTGCCAGCAGCCGAGTCAGACTAGCGGGGGACAATGAGCAGTTCTTC
TRBV3-1	once	-	16	TRBJ2-1	CASSRSPGTAYNEQFF	TGTGCCAGCAGCCGTTCGCCCGGGACGGCCTACAATGAGCAGTTCTTC
TRBV12-2	few	-	15	TRBJ2-7	CALGTSGGLTYEQYF	TGTGCTCTCGGGACTAGCGGGGGGCTCACCTACGAGCAGTACTTC
TRBV11-2	-	-	12	TRBJ2-7	CASSFGGSEQYF	TGTGCCAGCAGCTTCGGGGGTTCCGAGCAGTACTTC
TRBV6-5	few	TRBD1	14	TRBJ2-7	CASSYSNRGSEQYF	TGTGCCAGCAGTTACTCGAACAGGGGATCCGAGCAGTACTTC
TRBV7-2	many	-	12	TRBJ2-2	CASSLGPGELFF	TGTGCCAGCAGCTTGGGCCCCGGGGAGCTGTTTTTT
TRBV18	many	TRBD1	14	TRBJ1-2	CASSPGQGAGGYTF	TGTGCCAGCTCACCGGGACAGGGGGCTGGCGGCTACACCTTC
TRBV4-2	-	-	14	TRBJ2-3	CASSHRNGQDTQYF	TGTGCCAGCAGCCATAGGAACGGTCAAGATACGCAGTATTTT
TRBV27	-	-	15	TRBJ2-7	CASSSKSSGPYEQYF	TGTGCCAGCAGTTCCAAATCATCTGGGCCCTACGAGCAGTACTTC
TRBV3-1	many	-	14	TRBJ1-3	CASSQQGTGNTIYF	TGTGCCAGCAGCCAACAGGGGACTGGAAACACCATATATTTT
TRBV7-8	many	-	10	TRBJ1-1	CASSLYEAFF	TGTGCCAGCAGCCTCTATGAAGCTTTCTTT
TRBV11-2	-	TRBD1	15	TRBJ2-5	CASRPTTGGGETQYF	TGTGCCAGCAGGCCCACTACAGGGGGCGGTGAGACCCAGTACTTC
TRBV7-6	-	TRBD2	17	TRBJ2-5	CASSPTPGTSPAEAQYF	TGTGCCAGCAGCCCAACCCCCGGGACTAGTCCGGCAGAAGCCCAGTACTTC
TRBV7-3	many	-	15	TRBJ1-1	CASSPNRLGDTEAFF	TGTGCCAGCAGCCCGAACAGATTAGGGGACACTGAAGCTTTCTTT
TRBV9	-	-	24	TRBJ2-1	CASSVRTYSKKCDRGVSSYNEQFF	TGTGCCAGCAGCGTTCGGACCTATAGCAAAAAGTGTGATCGGGGAGTCAGCTCCTACAATGAGCAGTTCTTC
TRBV9	few	TRBD2	17	TRBJ2-3	CASSPRNPAGVTDTQYF	TGTGCCAGCAGCCCCCGCAACCCCGCGGGGGTCACAGATACGCAGTATTTT
TRBV18	-	-	14	TRBJ1-4	CASSQQRKTEKLFF	TGTGCCAGCTCACAACAGAGAAAGACTGAAAAACTGTTTTTT
TRBV19	-	TRBD1	14	TRBJ2-7	CASSAGQGSYEQYF	TGTGCCAGTAGTGCGGGACAGGGTAGCTACGAGCAGTACTTC
TRBV4-1	-	-	14	TRBJ1-2	CASSQGTTAVGYTF	TGCGCCAGCAGCCAAGGGACGACAGCGGTAGGCTACACCTTC
TRBV11-3	many	-	16	TRBJ2-2	CASSLLRGANTGELFF	TGTGCCAGCAGCTTGTTAAGAGGGGCGAACACCGGGGAGCTGTTTTTT
TRBV29-1	many	-	15	TRBJ2-2	CSASNRDLNTGELFF	TGCAGCGCCTCAAACCGGGATCTCAACACCGGGGAGCTGTTTTTT
TRBV11-2	many	-	11	TRBJ2-7	CASSFTYEQYF	TGTGCCAGCAGCTTCACGTACGAGCAGTACTTC
TRBV4-1	few	-	16	TRBJ2-1	CASSQEERVRRDEQFF	TGCGCCAGCAGCCAAGAAGAGAGGGTTAGGAGGGATGAGCAGTTCTTC
TRBV20-1	-	TRBD2	16	TRBJ2-3	CSARVGLAGVTDTQYF	TGCAGTGCTAGAGTAGGACTAGCGGGGGTCACAGATACGCAGTATTTT
TRBV13	few	TRBD2	14	TRBJ2-7	CASSAYRDYYEQYF	TGTGCCAGCAGCGCCTACCGGGACTACTACGAGCAGTACTTC
TRBV6-1	few	-	15	TRBJ2-3	CASRTEGGVTDTQYF	TGTGCCAGCAGAACAGAGGGAGGTGTGACAGATACGCAGTATTTT